This TCR beta chain was sequenced during a study of STAT5B mutations in CD4+ large granular lymphocyte leukemia. The study, taken as a whole, reports: Without putative leukemic clones, patient CD4-sorted repertoires remained more clonal than healthy CD4+ repertoires. Without HLA matching, higher CD4+ than CD8+ T-LGLL clonality could reflect small sample size.

Repertoires were generated with immunoSEQ multiplex PCR, while TCRdb's copy carries only in-frame clones and drops some. The table lists about 30,000 clones, more than 60% of them singletons. Worth noting for this clone: Its antigen is not identified.

Control samples were healthy donors' buffy coats. This CDR3 comprises 14 residues. Germline lookup yields CDR1 LNHNV and CDR2 YYDKDF (reference sequence). V was trimmed by 2 bases and J by 5 bases, leaving 10 bases between them. This clonotype was sampled from a human donor in good health. The material sequenced was CD4+ T cells from blood buffy coats. V gene TRBV15 combines with J gene TRBJ2-4; D gene unclear. The CDR3 coding sequence is TGTGCCACCAGCAGATCGGCAGCTGAAAACATTCAGTACTTC. It yields the protein CATSRSAAENIQYF.